This T cell receptor beta chain was retrieved from a study of blood T cell repertoires in COVID-19. Trimming shortened V by 0 bases and J by 4 bases, and 13 bases separated the two germline ends. CDR1 and CDR2 (germline): MGHRA, YSYEKL. CDR3 length equals 15 residues. Measured with immunoSEQ multiplex PCR; TCRdb has only the in-frame clones, and not every one. The sample contains tens of thousands of clones, around 85% of which appear only once. The origin of this receptor is a woman in her sixties or seventies with acute or convalescent COVID-19. The chain carries TRBV4-1 and TRBJ2-7; TRBD2 might be the D (7 bases). Sequencing was performed on peripheral blood. The DNA for the CDR3 is TGCGCCAGCAGCCAAGATGACGGGGGGCGGTACGAGCAGTACTTC. This gives the protein CASSQDDGGRYEQYF.